A single sample is the source of the 6 T cell receptor beta chains below, sequenced in a study of response to subunit inactivated influenza vaccine. MiXCR, run by TCRdb on the RT-PCR reads, gives a single entry per CDR3 protein. Of over 750,000 distinct CDR3 sequences in the sample, 21% were seen once. Material: PBMCs from blood, obtained around 5 days after vaccination. These receptors were taken from a man aged 50 or older who received an inactivated influenza vaccine.

This clonotype turned up a few times. The chain has TRBV20-1 and TRBJ2-6, with a possible D match to TRBD1 (6 bases). Germline CDR1 and CDR2: DFQATT and SNEGSKA (reference sequence). The CDR3 sequence is 12 residues long. Trimming took 3 bases from V and 11 from J, leaving 11 bases between them. The CDR3 sequence is CSARKGDHVLTF. CDR3 bases: TGCAGTGCTAGGAAGGGGGACCACGTCCTGACTTTC.

This chain links TRBV2 with TRBJ2-7; D is unresolved. V shed 5 bases and J shed 5 bases, with 10 bases lying between them. CDR3 length equals 12 residues. CDR1 and CDR2 from the germline V gene are SNHLY and FYNNEI. CDR3 sequence (DNA): TGTGCCAGCAGTTCCGGTGGGGACGAGCAGTACTTC. Residues: CASSSGGDEQYF.

This clonotype was picked up a small number of times. V is TRBV7-6 and J is TRBJ2-2; 8 nucleotides agree with TRBD1. The CDR3 spans 15 residues. CDR1 and CDR2 (germline): SGHVS, FNYEAQ. J lost 3 bases, V lost 3 bases, and 3 bases had no gene match. The DNA of the CDR3 is TGTGCCAGCAGCTTCGGACAGGGTTACACCGGGGAGCTGTTTTTT. This gives the protein CASSFGQGYTGELFF.

The chain is built from TRBV29-1 and TRBJ2-7; possible D gene TRBD1, 5 bases. The germline V gene has CDR1 SQVTM and CDR2 ANQGSEA. The CDR3 consists of 13 residues. V lost 4 bases and J 3 bases, leaving 13 bases between the germline ends. CDR3 nucleotide sequence: TGCAGCGTTGGAGCAGGGATCGGCTACGAGCAGTACTTC. It yields the protein CSVGAGIGYEQYF.

This clonotype was counted between two and nine times. This chain connects TRBV7-9 to TRBJ1-6; TRBD1 agrees at 8 bases. The CDR3 is 14 amino acids. The V gene's germline CDR1 is SEHNR and CDR2 FQNEAQ (reference sequence). J lost 6 bases, V lost 4 bases, and 2 bases had no gene match. As DNA, the CDR3 is TGTGCCAGCAGCTCCGACAGGGGTAATTCACCCCTCCACTTT. This encodes CASSSDRGNSPLHF.

V and J are TRBV4-3 and TRBJ2-2, with D perhaps matching TRBD1 or TRBD2 (6 bases each). Germline V CDR1 and CDR2: LGHNA, YSLEER. Trimming removed 1 base at V and 4 bases at J, with 19 bases between. The CDR3 covers 18 residues. CDR3 protein: CASSQAPLLGGTTGELFF. CDR3 coding DNA: TGCGCCAGCAGCCAAGCCCCACTACTAGGGGGGACCACCGGGGAGCTGTTTTTT.